This entry is about one TCR beta chain. The data were taken from a study of cytomegalovirus exposure and HLA in healthy donors. Researchers ran the PCR with 60 Vbeta and 13 Jbeta primers. The method was immunoSEQ multiplex PCR; TCRdb's version includes in-frame clones alone and lacks a portion of them. This sample carries roughly 67,000 clones, approximately 80% of them seen once, and the ten largest clones take less than 3%. The J segment lost 2 bases and the V segment lost 4 bases, leaving 7 bases of the junction unmatched. CDR3 length: 15 amino acids. The germline V gene encodes CDR1 GTSNPN and CDR2 SVGIG (reference sequence).

J is TRBJ2-3 and V is TRBV30, with 9 bases that match TRBD1. The origin of this receptor is a woman aged 30 to 39 in good health and CMV-seronegative. Material: PBMCs. CDR3 DNA sequence: TGTGCCTGGACTCGGACAGGGGCCGACACAGATACGCAGTATTTT. Translation gives CAWTRTGADTDTQYF.